This TCR beta chain was profiled in a study of OX40 agonist ivuxolimab in advanced cancers. Study-wide context: Hepatocellular carcinoma, melanoma, renal cell or head and neck cancer occurred in dose-escalation patients.

Clones were read by immunoSEQ multiplex PCR, and TCRdb kept only the in-frame ones, dropping some. The sample includes 45,000 to 65,000 clones, approximately 87% of them seen just once. Concerning this clone: Its specificity is unknown.

General study findings and limits: At 0.1 to 3.0 mg/kg, clonal expansion of CD4+ and CD8+ blood T cells had occurred by week 6. It was not determined which antigens were specifically recognized by the peripheral T cells that had undergone clonal expansion.

This CDR3 region has 14 residues. V gave up 5 bases and J gave up 7 bases; unmatched junction bases: 7. Germline V lookup: CDR1 MNHEY, CDR2 SVGAGI. The sample was CD4+ or CD8+ T cells sorted from blood, taken in a trial of the OX40 agonist ivuxolimab. The chain has TRBV6-5 and TRBJ2-1, with TRBD1 identical over 8 bases. This clonotype originated in an adult with an advanced solid tumor such as melanoma, head and neck, liver or kidney cancer. The CDR3 DNA sequence: TGTGCCAGCAGTCCCGGACAGGGAAGGAATGAGCAGTTCTTC. Translation gives CASSPGQGRNEQFF.